The 28 T cell receptor beta chains listed next were all sequenced from one sample in a study of blood T cells in healthy people across ages. It was with a sample-barcoded 5' primer and a J-beta primer mix that a second PCR of roughly 7 to 12 cycles was run. TCRdb re-analysed the 5' RACE reads in MiXCR, keeping a single row per CDR3 protein. The sample has roughly 1.6 million distinct CDR3 sequences; around 36% are singletons. Input material: blood. The source is a woman aged 25 to 39 in good health.

This clonotype was picked up a small number of times. V usage is TRBV6-1 and J usage is TRBJ1-2; possibly TRBD1 for D (5 bases). This CDR3 is 16 amino acids long. Germline values: CDR1 MNHNS, CDR2 SASEGT. V shed 2 bases and J shed 6 bases, with 19 bases lying between them. The CDR3 loop is CASSESPARVSHGYTF. The CDR3 DNA reads TGTGCCAGCAGTGAAAGTCCGGCCAGGGTATCCCATGGCTACACCTTC.

The table lists this clonotype with a few counts. This chain connects TRBV7-2 to TRBJ2-1, with 11 bases aligning to TRBD2. V lost 1 base, J lost 5 bases, and 4 bases stayed unmatched. Per germline, CDR1 SGHTA and CDR2 FQGNSA. The CDR3 has 16 amino acids. The CDR3 DNA reads as TGTGCCAGCAGCTTAGATCGACTAGCGGGGAACAATGAGCAGTTCTTC. Its protein product is CASSLDRLAGNNEQFF.

The J gene is TRBJ2-1, the V gene TRBV20-1, with 12 bases identical to TRBD2. The germline CDR1 and CDR2 sequences are DFQATT and SNEGSKA (reference sequence). The CDR3 covers 15 residues. Trimming removed 6 bases from V and 3 bases from J; junction bases left unmatched: 6. The CDR3 spells CSALAGGPSYNEQFF. The CDR3 nucleotides read TGCAGTGCCCTAGCGGGAGGGCCCAGCTACAATGAGCAGTTCTTC.

This clonotype appeared a few times. The V call is TRBV6-5, the J call TRBJ2-5, with D tentatively TRBD1 or TRBD2 (5 bases each). Trimming took 10 bases from V and 2 from J, leaving 17 bases between them. In germline, CDR1 is MNHEY, CDR2 SVGAGI. This CDR3 is 14 amino acids long. In DNA form, the CDR3 reads TGTGCCACGACCCGGGACGCTCATCAAGAGACCCAGTACTTC. It translates to CATTRDAHQETQYF.

This clonotype was observed a handful of times. The J gene is TRBJ2-2, the V gene TRBV7-3; maybe TRBD2 (6 bases). Trimming removed 2 bases at V and 0 bases at J, with 16 bases between. The CDR3 is 18 residues long. Germline V gene data show CDR1 as SGHTA and CDR2 as FQGTGA. The CDR3 region is CASSLYFGGKANTGELFF. In nucleotides, the CDR3 is TGTGCCAGCAGCTTATACTTTGGCGGGAAGGCGAACACCGGGGAGCTGTTTTTT.

This clonotype was observed a handful of times. The chain employs TRBV20-1 and TRBJ2-7, with D perhaps TRBD1 or TRBD2 (5 bases each). CDR1 and CDR2 (germline): DFQATT, SNEGSKA (reference sequence). This CDR3 contains 14 residues. Trimming left V 3 bases short and J 3 bases short, with 15 bases between. CDR3 protein: CSARGSTDYYEQYF. CDR3 nucleotides: TGCAGTGCTAGGGGGTCGACAGACTACTACGAGCAGTACTTC.

J is TRBJ2-3 and V is TRBV29-1; perhaps TRBD1 as D (5 bases). The CDR3 extends over 13 amino acids. V gave up 3 bases and J gave up 2 bases, with 9 bases separating them. The germline gives CDR1 SQVTM, CDR2 ANQGSEA. CDR3 DNA: TGCAGCGTTGACAGGGCAGCCACAGATACGCAGTATTTT. Protein sequence: CSVDRAATDTQYF.

The genes are TRBV4-1 and TRBJ2-1; 10 nucleotides align to TRBD1. The CDR3 loop spans 15 amino acids. Germline CDR1 is MGHRA and CDR2 is YSYEKL. The V gene end was trimmed by 3 bases and the J gene end by 6 bases; junction bases not matched to a gene: 5. CDR3 region: CASSQPGQGSNEQFF. DNA of the CDR3: TGCGCCAGCAGCCAGCCGGGACAGGGGAGCAATGAGCAGTTCTTC.

This chain joins TRBV28 and TRBJ1-2; possibly TRBD1 for D (5 bases). V lost 6 bases to trimming and J lost 0 bases, with 14 bases between them. There are 15 residues in the CDR3. Germline-derived CDR1 and CDR2 are MDHEN and SYDVKM. The CDR3 is CASRPSGTPNYGYTF. The CDR3 DNA reads as TGTGCCAGCAGGCCCTCAGGGACCCCTAACTATGGCTACACCTTC.

The chain combines TRBV18 with TRBJ2-4; 9 bases are shared with TRBD1. The end of the DNA aligns better with TRBJ2-7, so the J call may be wrong. Germline V gives CDR1 KGHSH, CDR2 LQKENI. The CDR3 has 15 residues. For the CDR3, the DNA is TGTGCCAGCTCAGCATGGGGACAGGGAGTAGACGAGCAGTACTTC. Translating gives CASSAWGQGVDEQYF.

This rearrangement joins TRBV7-3 to TRBJ2-1; D unresolved. Deletions cut 2 bases from V and 3 bases from J, with 11 bases between. The germline gives CDR1 SGHTA, CDR2 FQGTGA. This CDR3 contains 15 residues. CDR3 nucleotides: TGTGCCAGCAGCTTAGCACCAGCGCACTACAATGAGCAGTTCTTC. As protein: CASSLAPAHYNEQFF. The full variable domain, with the rest looked up from reference TRBV7-3 and TRBJ2-1, is GAGVSQTPSNKVTEKGKYVELRCDPISGHTALYWYRQSLGQGPEFLIYFQGTGAADDSGLPNDRFFAVRPEGSVSTLKIQRTERGDSAVYLCASSLAPAHYNEQFFGPGTRLTVL.

V gene TRBV10-1 combines with J gene TRBJ2-1, with D possibly matching TRBD1 (7 bases). The V end was cut by 10 bases, the J end by 1 base, with 26 bases between. The CDR3 covers 18 residues. Germline V lookup: CDR1 WNHNN, CDR2 SYGVQD (reference sequence). DNA of the CDR3: TGCGCCATCCAGGGGGGCGGCAAGTATAAAAGATCCTACAATGAGCAGTTCTTC. Protein: CAIQGGGKYKRSYNEQFF.

Concerning this clonotype: Germline and junction disagree at one end, which may indicate a read error. The rearrangement uses TRBV3-1 and TRBJ2-6; 7 nucleotides line up with TRBD1. There are 18 residues in the CDR3. Germline CDR1 LGHDT, CDR2 YNNKEL (reference sequence). The CDR3 region is CASSFDGQVTSGANVQTF. In nucleotides, the CDR3 is TGTGCCAGCAGCTTCGATGGACAGGTGACCTCTGGGGCCAACGTCCAGACTTTC.

Comment on this clonotype: The junction differs from germline at one of its ends, possibly a read error. The chain couples TRBV7-3 to TRBJ2-3; D gene unclear. Germline V lookup: CDR1 SGHTA, CDR2 FQGTGA. The CDR3 consists of 17 residues. This chain's CDR3 is CVSSSYSTGITTDTQYF. In DNA form, the CDR3 reads TGTGTCAGCAGCTCATACTCTACGGGCATAACCACAGATACGCAGTATTTT.

This rearrangement joins TRBV20-1 to TRBJ2-7; D is possibly TRBD2 (5 bases). Germline-derived CDR1 and CDR2 are DFQATT and SNEGSKA (reference sequence). The CDR3 has 15 amino acids. Trimming stripped 0 bases from V and 0 bases from J, with 12 bases between. CDR3 in amino acids: CSAREGQDFSYEQYF. The CDR3 DNA reads as TGCAGTGCTAGAGAAGGCCAGGACTTCTCCTACGAGCAGTACTTC.

This clonotype has a handful of counts. This sequence joins TRBV24-1 and TRBJ2-2, with D uncertain. CDR3 length equals 13 residues. Germline V gives CDR1 KGHDR, CDR2 SFDVKD. V was cut by 7 bases and J by 5 bases, with 10 bases left in between. CDR3 in amino acids: CATSALTTGELFF. CDR3 nucleotides: TGTGCCACCAGCGCTCTAACTACCGGGGAGCTGTTTTTT.

This clonotype has more than one count but fewer than ten. This chain connects TRBV30 to TRBJ1-2; D is undetermined. Germline CDR1 reads GTSNPN; CDR2 reads SVGIG (reference sequence). V was pared by 1 base and J by 5 bases, with 8 bases between. This CDR3 region has 12 residues. The CDR3 loop reads CAWSGGPYGYTF. CDR3 DNA sequence: TGTGCCTGGAGTGGGGGTCCTTATGGCTACACCTTC. Filled out from reference TRBV30 and TRBJ1-2, the complete variable domain reads SQTIHQWPATLVQPVGSPLSLECTVEGTSNPNLYWYRQAAGRGLQLLFYSVGIGQISSEVPQNLSASRPQDRQFILSSKKLLLSDSGFYLCAWSGGPYGYTFGSGTRLTVV.

The chain is built from TRBV20-1 and TRBJ2-5; D is uncertain. CDR1 is DFQATT and CDR2 is SNEGSKA in the germline V gene (reference sequence). V was shortened by 0 bases and J by 0 bases, with 17 bases between the two germline ends. This CDR3 contains 17 residues. CDR3 in DNA: TGCAGTGCTAGAGATGAACTTTCAAACTACGACCAAGAGACCCAGTACTTC. The encoded protein is CSARDELSNYDQETQYF.

The rearrangement uses TRBV20-1 and TRBJ1-1, with unresolved D. The CDR3 covers 14 residues. Germline CDR1 DFQATT, CDR2 SNEGSKA (reference sequence). Deletions cut 1 base from V and 4 bases from J, with 13 bases between. The DNA of the CDR3 is TGCAGTGCTAGAGCGGTATTTGGGTCCACTGAAGCTTTCTTT. It is translated as CSARAVFGSTEAFF.

The chain uses TRBV5-1 and TRBJ1-1; D is possibly TRBD1 (6 bases). Between the trimmed V and J ends, which lost 0 bases and 0 bases, there was a span of 15 bases. CDR1 and CDR2 (germline): SGHRS, YFSETQ. This CDR3 comprises 17 residues. CDR3 in amino acids: CASSLGVRGRVNTEAFF. CDR3 DNA sequence: TGCGCCAGCAGCTTGGGAGTAAGGGGGAGGGTGAACACTGAAGCTTTCTTT.

J is TRBJ1-2 and V is TRBV9; maybe TRBD1 (6 bases). Per the germline V gene, CDR1 is SGDLS and CDR2 is YYNGEE. There are 13 residues in the CDR3. With 2 bases removed from V and 7 bases from J, the gap between germline ends came to 12 bases. Here the CDR3 DNA reads TGTGCCAGCAGCGTGAGGACAGACTGTGGCTACACCTTC. Translation gives CASSVRTDCGYTF.

This clonotype was detected ten times or more. The chain has TRBV7-2 and TRBJ2-3, with no clear D. Germline CDR1 reads SGHTA; CDR2 reads FQGNSA. The CDR3 has 13 amino acids. V was clipped by 3 bases and J by 4 bases, with 8 bases between them. Here the CDR3 DNA reads TGTGCCAGCAGCTTCGAAGTGTCAGATACGCAGTATTTT. Encoded protein: CASSFEVSDTQYF.

The J gene is TRBJ2-5, the V gene TRBV5-6, with TRBD2 matching over 16 bases. This CDR3 has 17 residues. V shed 4 bases and J 5 bases; nucleotides not matched to a gene: 8. Germline V gene lookup returns CDR1 SGHDT and CDR2 YYEEEE. In DNA form, the CDR3 reads TGTGCCAGCAGCCCTACGGGACTAGCGGGGGGGATTGAGACCCAGTACTTC. Amino acids: CASSPTGLAGGIETQYF. Drawing the rest from reference TRBV5-6 and TRBJ2-5, the complete variable domain is DAGVTQSPTHLIKTRGQQVTLRCSPKSGHDTVSWYQQALGQGPQFIFQYYEEEERQRGNFPDRFSGHQFPNYSSELNVNALLLGDSALYLCASSPTGLAGGIETQYFGPGTRLLVL.

J is TRBJ2-2 and V is TRBV7-9, with 10 bases fitting TRBD1. CDR3 length: 17 amino acids. V lost 4 bases and J lost 0; bases outside the gene matches: 5. CDR1 and CDR2 (germline): SEHNR, FQNEAQ (reference sequence). CDR3 nucleotides: TGTGCCAGCAGCTCGAGACAGGGGGCTCCGAACACCGGGGAGCTGTTTTTT. This gives the protein CASSSRQGAPNTGELFF.

The chain links TRBV6-5 to TRBJ2-7, with 11 bases matching TRBD2. J gave up 3 bases and V 5 bases, and 6 bases lay outside the gene matches. CDR3 length: 15 residues. Germline V gene sequence: CDR1 MNHEY, CDR2 SVGAGI. The CDR3 DNA sequence: TGTGCCAGCAGTGAAACTAGCGGGAGAATCTACGAGCAGTACTTC. Translated, it gives CASSETSGRIYEQYF.

This sequence joins TRBV20-1 and TRBJ2-4; 9 positions agree with TRBD1. The end of the DNA aligns better with TRBJ2-7, so the J call may be wrong. The CDR3 has 13 amino acids. Germline CDR1 and CDR2: DFQATT and SNEGSKA (reference sequence). The CDR3 is CSAPGTGPPEQYF. Written as DNA, the CDR3 is TGCAGTGCTCCCGGGACAGGGCCCCCCGAGCAGTACTTC.

The J gene is TRBJ2-7, the V gene TRBV7-3; D uncertain. The CDR3 is 14 residues long. Germline CDR1 reads SGHTA; CDR2 reads FQGTGA. V shed 5 bases and J shed 6 bases, with 17 bases lying between them. The CDR3 here is CASSPGAQSCEQYF. The CDR3 DNA follows: TGTGCCAGCAGCCCCGGCGCTCAGAGCTGCGAGCAGTACTTC. Full variable domain (outside the CDR3, taken from reference TRBV7-3 and TRBJ2-7): GAGVSQTPSNKVTEKGKYVELRCDPISGHTALYWYRQSLGQGPEFLIYFQGTGAADDSGLPNDRFFAVRPEGSVSTLKIQRTERGDSAVYLCASSPGAQSCEQYFGPGTRLTVT.

This clonotype was seen more than once but under ten times. CDR3 residues: CATSDSPQETQYF. DNA of the CDR3: TGTGCCACCAGTGATTCTCCCCAAGAGACCCAGTACTTC. This chain connects TRBV24-1 to TRBJ2-5; D remains ambiguous. V was cut by 2 bases and J by 1 base, with 4 bases left in between. This CDR3 has 13 amino acids. Germline V gene sequence: CDR1 KGHDR, CDR2 SFDVKD.